The 22 T cell receptor beta chains below all came from one sample that was sequenced in a study of shared clonotypes between healthy human individuals (dated by TCRdb to about 2020). The library was generated by the immunoSEQ multiplex PCR assay. TCRdb took this table from immuneACCESS and kept in-frame rearrangements with V and J called. Such tables lack part of the clones; where checked against another copy, unresolved V genes explain under half of the gap, and the rest is unexplained. Here the sample has about 1 million clones; approximately 70% occur a single time. Jointly, the top ten make up roughly 1.5% of the sample. Sequencing input: memory CD4+ T cells sorted from blood. Interpreted using the paper, the cell subset or site label stands for: CD45RA-negative fraction. Receptors were obtained from a man between 18 and 35 years old in good health.

The sample holds one count of this clone. The V gene is TRBV5-1, the J gene TRBJ2-1; maybe TRBD2 (5 bases). This CDR3 has 12 residues. Between the trimmed V and J ends, which lost 4 bases and 8 bases, there was a span of 10 bases. The germline CDR1 and CDR2 sequences are SGHRS and YFSETQ. For the CDR3, the DNA is TGCGCCAGCAGCGTTACGGGATATGAGCAGTTCTTC. Its translation: CASSVTGYEQFF.

The chain couples TRBV18 to TRBJ2-2, with D hard to call. This CDR3 is 14 amino acids long. CDR1 and CDR2 from the germline V gene are KGHSH and LQKENI. Trimming shortened V by 2 bases and J by 2 bases, and 6 bases separated the two germline ends. This CDR3 is CASSPGDNTGELFF. Here the CDR3 DNA reads TGTGCCAGCTCACCAGGGGATAACACCGGGGAGCTGTTTTTT. Combining the CDR3 with reference TRBV18 and TRBJ2-2 gives the whole variable domain NAGVMQNPRHLVRRRGQEARLRCSPMKGHSHVYWYRQLPEEGLKFMVYLQKENIIDESGMPKERFSAEFPKEGPSILRIQQVVRGDSAAYFCASSPGDNTGELFFGEGSRLTVL.

This clone was seen at least ten times. The chain carries TRBV29-1 and TRBJ2-3, with no clear D. The germline V and J ends were trimmed by 2 bases and 5 bases, with 5 bases remaining between them. The germline gives CDR1 SQVTM, CDR2 ANQGSEA. The CDR3 length is 11 residues. DNA for the CDR3: TGCAGCGTTGAAACCAAAGATACGCAGTATTTT. It codes for CSVETKDTQYF.

On this clone: A read error may produce the germline difference seen at one junction end. Other DNA sequences within the sample encode an identical CDR3. This chain uses TRBV30 with TRBJ1-6, with D possibly TRBD1 on 5 matching bases. This CDR3 has 15 amino acids. Germline V gene sequence: CDR1 GTSNPN, CDR2 SVGIG (reference sequence). The CDR3 reads CAWSVSGRVNSPLHF. CDR3 coding DNA: TGTGCTTGGAGTGTATCCGGCAGGGTGAATTCACCCCTCCACTTT.

This clone was detected only once. J is TRBJ2-7 and V is TRBV2; the D gene is possibly TRBD2 (5 bases). Per the germline V gene, CDR1 is SNHLY and CDR2 is FYNNEI. V dropped 5 bases and J dropped 1 base, with 6 bases sitting between them. This CDR3 has 12 residues. CDR3 amino acids: CASSPGSYEQYF. As DNA, the CDR3 is TGTGCCAGCAGTCCGGGGTCCTACGAGCAGTACTTC.

This chain connects TRBV4-3 to TRBJ1-4; 8 bases line up with TRBD1. The CDR3 runs 14 residues. V shed 4 bases and J 7 bases; nucleotides not matched to a gene: 5. CDR1 and CDR2 from the germline V gene are LGHNA and YSLEER. This CDR3 is CASSRDRRAEKLFF. The CDR3 DNA is TGCGCCAGCAGCCGGGACAGGAGAGCTGAAAAACTGTTTTTT.

This clone was recorded many times. The same CDR3 also results from other DNA sequences found in this sample. V gene TRBV5-1 combines with J gene TRBJ1-1; 7 bases map to TRBD1. Germline assignment: CDR1 SGHRS and CDR2 YFSETQ. This CDR3 has 17 residues. V dropped 0 bases and J dropped 1; count of bases not matched to a gene: 9. This CDR3 reads CASSLESPGQPNTEAFF. CDR3 sequence (DNA): TGCGCCAGCAGCTTGGAATCACCGGGACAGCCGAACACTGAAGCTTTCTTT.

This clone was seen more than once but under ten times. The chain combines TRBV4-3 with TRBJ2-7; TRBD1 might be the D (5 bases). CDR1 is LGHNA and CDR2 is YSLEER in the germline V gene. The CDR3 covers 14 residues. V was shortened by 2 bases and J by 5 bases, with 13 bases between the two germline ends. CDR3 amino acids: CASSQRAGSNEQYF. The CDR3 DNA reads as TGCGCCAGCAGCCAAAGGGCAGGGTCCAACGAGCAGTACTTC.

The chain joins TRBV10-3 to TRBJ1-4, with a possible D match to TRBD1 (5 bases). The V gene's germline CDR1 is ENHRY and CDR2 SYGVKD. The CDR3 is made up of 13 amino acids. The ends were cut back, 4 bases at V and 7 bases at J, with 10 bases in the middle. The CDR3 here is CAISVRDGEKLFF. As DNA, the CDR3 is TGTGCCATCAGTGTCAGGGATGGTGAAAAACTGTTTTTT.

The chain is built from TRBV5-4 and TRBJ2-5; 10 positions match TRBD2. V lost 1 base, J lost 4 bases, and 4 bases stayed unmatched. There are 15 residues in the CDR3. The germline gives CDR1 SGHNT, CDR2 YYREEE (reference sequence). CDR3 bases: TGTGCCAGCAGCTTGCACAGCGGGGGGGGAGAGACCCAGTACTTC. Amino acids: CASSLHSGGGETQYF.

The V gene is TRBV7-2, the J gene TRBJ2-7; 12 nucleotides line up with TRBD2. This CDR3 has 16 amino acids. Looked up from germline, CDR1 is SGHTA and CDR2 is FQGNSA. V trimming: 0 bases; J trimming: 5 bases; junction bases outside the gene matches: 5. CDR3 sequence: CASSLAGLAGPHEQYF. Written as DNA, the CDR3 is TGTGCCAGCAGCTTAGCAGGACTAGCGGGGCCCCACGAGCAGTACTTC.

V usage is TRBV28 and J usage is TRBJ1-5; the match to TRBD1 covers 7 bases. V lost 4 bases and J lost 1; bases outside the gene matches: 4. Germline CDR1 MDHEN, CDR2 SYDVKM. The CDR3 runs 15 residues. The CDR3 region is CASSSLTGSNQPQHF. As DNA, the CDR3 is TGTGCCAGCAGTTCCCTGACAGGGAGCAATCAGCCCCAGCATTTT.

The J gene is TRBJ1-5, the V gene TRBV5-1; D gene uncertain. Germline CDR1 is SGHRS and CDR2 is YFSETQ. The CDR3 extends over 13 amino acids. Trimming pared 3 bases from V and 6 bases from J, leaving 10 bases between. CDR3 nucleotides: TGCGCCAGCAGCTGGTTCGGAGGTCAGCCCCAGCATTTT. Translating gives CASSWFGGQPQHF.

In this sample, this clone turned up a few times. The chain combines TRBV30 with TRBJ1-6; weak D call: TRBD1 (5 bases). Germline CDR1 is GTSNPN and CDR2 is SVGIG (reference sequence). CDR3 length: 14 amino acids. Trimming removed 2 bases at V and 8 bases at J, with 13 bases between. The CDR3 DNA reads as TGTGCCTGGAGTAAGGGGCGTTTGGATTCACCCCTCCACTTT. Its protein product is CAWSKGRLDSPLHF.

The chain uses TRBV5-4 and TRBJ1-3, with D possibly being TRBD1 (5 bases). The CDR3 is 14 residues long. V was trimmed by 0 bases and J by 9 bases, leaving 13 bases between them. In germline, CDR1 is SGHNT, CDR2 YYREEE (reference sequence). The CDR3 region has the DNA TGTGCCAGCAGCTTGGCTATGCCGGGGGGCACCATATATTTT. Protein: CASSLAMPGGTIYF.

V is TRBV12-5 and J is TRBJ2-5; TRBD2 matches 10 bases. The V gene end was trimmed by 6 bases and the J gene end by 0 bases; junction bases not matched to a gene: 4. The CDR3 contains 15 residues. Germline CDR1 LGHNT, CDR2 FRNRAP. The CDR3 sequence is CASGASGSNQETQYF. The CDR3 DNA follows: TGTGCTAGTGGCGCTAGCGGGAGTAACCAAGAGACCCAGTACTTC.

The chain links TRBV18 to TRBJ2-7, with a weak D call TRBD2 (5 bases). CDR1 is KGHSH, CDR2 LQKENI, per germline. V was shortened by 4 bases and J by 5 bases, with 12 bases between the two germline ends. This CDR3 is 13 amino acids long. The CDR3 loop is CASSLSGTNEQYF. CDR3 nucleotide sequence: TGTGCCAGCTCACTAAGCGGCACTAACGAGCAGTACTTC.

The V and J genes are TRBV10-3 and TRBJ2-1, with TRBD2 matching 7 bases. The V gene end was trimmed by 4 bases and the J gene end by 8 bases; junction bases not matched to a gene: 11. Germline V gene data show CDR1 as ENHRY and CDR2 as SYGVKD. The CDR3 is 15 residues long. The CDR3 DNA is TGTGCCATCAGTGGGAGGGGCGGGAGTTCCGATGAGCAGTTCTTC. Translating it yields CAISGRGGSSDEQFF.

The chain has TRBV2 and TRBJ1-5; D perhaps matches TRBD1 (5 bases). The germline V gene has CDR1 SNHLY and CDR2 FYNNEI. The CDR3 is made up of 15 amino acids. Trimming cost V 6 bases and J 0 bases, with 12 bases left between them. The CDR3 reads CASRPDRLSNQPQHF. CDR3 nucleotide sequence: TGTGCCAGCAGACCAGACAGACTTAGCAATCAGCCCCAGCATTTT.

J is TRBJ2-1 and V is TRBV7-3, with D perhaps TRBD2 (5 bases). The length of the CDR3 is 14 residues. Trimming pared 5 bases from V and 6 bases from J, leaving 14 bases between. The germline V gene has CDR1 SGHTA and CDR2 FQGTGA. CDR3 residues: CASSDELGANEQFF. The CDR3 DNA is TGTGCCAGCAGCGACGAACTAGGTGCCAATGAGCAGTTCTTC.

V and J are TRBV28 and TRBJ1-1; 7 bases fit TRBD1. CDR1 and CDR2 (germline): MDHEN, SYDVKM. V lost 5 bases and J lost 5; bases outside the gene matches: 11. The length of the CDR3 is 15 residues. The CDR3 coding sequence is TGTGCCAGCAGTCTCGGAGGCCAGGGGGAGACTGAAGCTTTCTTT. Protein sequence: CASSLGGQGETEAFF.

The sample holds a few counts of this clone. The chain is built from TRBV7-2 and TRBJ2-7; D remains ambiguous. Germline CDR1 SGHTA, CDR2 FQGNSA. This CDR3 has 13 amino acids. V lost 3 bases and J lost 3, with 9 bases in between. DNA of the CDR3: TGTGCCAGCAGCTTCTCCCAACACTACGAGCAGTACTTC. It is translated as CASSFSQHYEQYF.